Below, one T cell receptor (beta chain) is given with its context. Its antigen is not known. Different DNA sequences within this sample yield the same CDR3. All the people who gave samples were healthy bone marrow donors. At collection, donors were nominally healthy, but unrecorded immune exposures were probable. Deletions cut 6 bases from V and 4 bases from J, with 7 bases between. The CDR3 covers 11 residues. Germline V gene lookup returns CDR1 SNHLY and CDR2 FYNNEI. This entry comes from a study of cytomegalovirus exposure and HLA in healthy donors. 60 Vbeta and 13 Jbeta primers were used in PCR. Using immunoSEQ multiplex PCR, the repertoire was profiled, and TCRdb retains in-frame clones only, with some absent. This sample has some 200,000 clones; 76% occur once, and the top ten carry 0.6% to 0.7%. Study conclusions and caveats: Association with HLA alleles at 0.05 false discovery rate was found for 15,000 or so TCR beta sequences in a later analysis. The records held CMV serostatus as the only immune exposure information.

The material sequenced was PBMCs. This chain joins TRBV2 and TRBJ2-7, with D perhaps TRBD1 (5 bases). The origin of this receptor is a man between 18 and 35 years old in good health and CMV-seronegative. The CDR3 is CASRQGYEQYF. The CDR3 region has the DNA TGTGCCAGCAGGCAGGGTTACGAGCAGTACTTC. The full variable domain, its missing parts supplied by reference TRBV2 and TRBJ2-7, is EPEVTQTPSHQVTQMGQEVILRCVPISNHLYFYWYRQILGQKVEFLVSFYNNEISEKSEIFDDQFSVERPDGSNFTLKIRSTKLEDSAMYFCASRQGYEQYFGPGTRLTVT.